A selection of T cell receptor beta chains follows, all from one sample in a study of cytomegalovirus exposure and HLA in healthy donors. TCRdb's table, derived via immunoSEQ multiplex PCR, lists solely in-frame clones and lacks some. The sample contains about 200,000 clones, 75% to 85% of which appear only once. The specimen sequenced was PBMCs. The source is a woman aged 50 to 60 in good health and CMV-seropositive. Each CDR3 is given without its conserved first and last residue. The size field is filled for only some rows; it gives once, few, many or a size class.

clone size	CDR3 length	V gene	CDR3 protein
-	13	TRBV19	ASRSLAGAHNEQF
-	13	TRBV30	AGTTGTGGLYEQY
-	13	TRBV18	ASSPTPGTAYEQY
once	11	TRBV25-1	ASGIRGDPEAF
-	14	TRBV9	ASSVGTGRSNQPQH
once	13	TRBV5-1	ASSSAGYTPNEQF
-	12	TRBV19	ASSNPGPTYEQY
-	14	TRBV7-9	SSSSGTGGGRYGYT
-	12	TRBV5-1	ASSGSEAPYEQY
-	14	TRBV28	ASSPSPPGDEEKLF
-	13	TRBV10-3	AISEVRGRPETQY
-	11	TRBV6-6	ASRQGIPYEQY
-	14	TRBV6-1	ASSEVGGAGNQPQH
-	12	TRBV6-5	ASSRGTGSEKLF
-	11	TRBV4-1	ASSFGVNSPLH
few	13	TRBV5-1	ASSLDPQKGITQY